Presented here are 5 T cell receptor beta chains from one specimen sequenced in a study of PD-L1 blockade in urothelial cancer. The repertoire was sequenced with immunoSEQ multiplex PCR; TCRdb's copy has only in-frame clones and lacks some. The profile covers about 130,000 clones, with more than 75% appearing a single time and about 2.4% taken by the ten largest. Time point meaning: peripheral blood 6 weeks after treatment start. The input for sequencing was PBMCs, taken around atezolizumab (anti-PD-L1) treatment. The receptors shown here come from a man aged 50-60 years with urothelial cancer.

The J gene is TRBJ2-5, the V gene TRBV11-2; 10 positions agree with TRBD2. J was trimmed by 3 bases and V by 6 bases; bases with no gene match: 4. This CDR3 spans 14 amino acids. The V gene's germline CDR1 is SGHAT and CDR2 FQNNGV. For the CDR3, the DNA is TGTGCCAGCAGGGGGGGGACTAGCGAAGAGACCCAGTACTTC. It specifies CASRGGTSEETQYF.

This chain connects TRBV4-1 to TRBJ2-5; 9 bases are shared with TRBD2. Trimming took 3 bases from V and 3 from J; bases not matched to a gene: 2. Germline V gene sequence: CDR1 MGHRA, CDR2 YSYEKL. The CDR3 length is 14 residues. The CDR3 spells CASSQRLAEETQYF. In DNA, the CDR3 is TGCGCCAGCAGCCAGAGACTAGCGGAAGAGACCCAGTACTTC.

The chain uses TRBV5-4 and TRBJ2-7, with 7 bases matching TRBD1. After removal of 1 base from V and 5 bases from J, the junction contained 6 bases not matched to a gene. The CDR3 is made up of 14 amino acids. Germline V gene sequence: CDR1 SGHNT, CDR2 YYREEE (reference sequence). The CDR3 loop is CASSLKQGLDEQYF. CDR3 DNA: TGTGCCAGCAGCTTGAAACAGGGGCTCGACGAGCAGTACTTC.

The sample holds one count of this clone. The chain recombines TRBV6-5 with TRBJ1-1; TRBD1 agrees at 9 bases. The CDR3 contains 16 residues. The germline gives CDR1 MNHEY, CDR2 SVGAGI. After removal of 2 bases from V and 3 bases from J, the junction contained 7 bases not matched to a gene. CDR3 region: CASSYLRQGGDTEAFF. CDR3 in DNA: TGTGCCAGCAGTTACCTCCGACAGGGGGGGGACACTGAAGCTTTCTTT.

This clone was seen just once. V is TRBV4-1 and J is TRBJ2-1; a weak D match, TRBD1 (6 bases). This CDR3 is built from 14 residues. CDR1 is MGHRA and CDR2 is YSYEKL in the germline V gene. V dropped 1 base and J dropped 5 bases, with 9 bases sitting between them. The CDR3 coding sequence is TGCGCCAGCAGCCAAGCCGGGACAAACAATGAGCAGTTCTTC. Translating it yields CASSQAGTNNEQFF.